This TCR beta chain comes out of a study of blood T cell repertoires in COVID-19. At the level of the study: Spain, Italy and the United States supplied samples that represented acute and convalescent COVID-19. From T cells, B-cell-depleted T cells, or PBMCs came the material, which was cDNA or gDNA.

The CDR3 is 14 residues long. V shed 6 bases and J shed 5 bases, with 14 bases lying between them. CDR1 and CDR2 from the germline V gene are MGHRA and YSYEKL. In the original processing: Using reference gene primer amplification, nucleated cell counts were estimated. The data were produced by immunoSEQ multiplex PCR, yet TCRdb's version contains in-frame clones alone and is incomplete. The V and J calls and the clone size are those of that table, but D and trimming were determined from the DNA. The table shows about 200,000 clones, with approximately 90% occurring only once. Sequencing input: peripheral blood. The sequence was obtained from a man aged 50 to 59 with acute or convalescent COVID-19. The gene calls are TRBV4-1 and TRBJ2-1; D is perhaps TRBD2 (6 bases). The CDR3 DNA follows: TGCGCCAGCAGGCCCACCGGGAGCAACAATGAGCAGTTCTTC. Protein: CASRPTGSNNEQFF.